A selection of T cell receptor beta chains follows, all from one sample in a study of T-cell memory formation after mild COVID-19. TCRdb re-called the 5' RACE reads with MiXCR, one entry per CDR3 protein. The data hold 450,000 to 650,000 distinct CDR3 sequences, with around 21% observed a single time. Specimen: PBMCs or a T cell subset sorted from them (not recorded which). These receptors were collected from an adult woman who had mild COVID-19 (a few samples of this study predate the infection). Cell type and time point are not known. Both conserved end residues are part of each CDR3. The D gene is left open where the match is weak. Where a row states a size, it is once, few, many or the class of an expanded clone; other rows omit it.

size	V	D	J	DNA	CDR3
.	TRBV5-4	TRBD1	TRBJ2-5	TGTGCCAGCAGCTTATCGGCAGGGGGAAATAGAGAGACCCAGTACTTC	CASSLSAGGNRETQYF
few	TRBV5-4	TRBD2	TRBJ2-7	TGTGCCAGCAGCTTCCGGTTGATGCGGGGGGGCCAGTACGAGCAGTACTTC	CASSFRLMRGGQYEQYF
few	TRBV18	TRBD2	TRBJ2-3	TGTGCCAGCTCACCCCGATTTCGGGGGGGGTCAGGGCCAGATACGCAGTATTTT	CASSPRFRGGSGPDTQYF
few	TRBV27	.	TRBJ2-5	TGTGCCAGCAGTTTACGGGGGACCGGTATAGGAGAGACCCAGTACTTC	CASSLRGTGIGETQYF
.	TRBV4-3	TRBD2	TRBJ2-7	TGCGCCAGCAGCCAAGAAAGCGGGAGCGGCGAGCAGTACTTC	CASSQESGSGEQYF
.	TRBV6-1	TRBD2	TRBJ2-7	TGTGCCAGCAGTGATTACTTACCGGGACTAGCGGAAGTCTACGAGCAGTACTTC	CASSDYLPGLAEVYEQYF
.	TRBV25-1	TRBD2	TRBJ2-7	TGTGCCAGCAGTGAATCCGGGACTAGCGGTGCCTACGAGCAGTACTTC	CASSESGTSGAYEQYF
many	TRBV24-1	.	TRBJ1-5	TGTGCCACCAGTGGGGAGGGAAAAGGTGGCAATCAGCCCCAGCATTTT	CATSGEGKGGNQPQHF
.	TRBV5-4	.	TRBJ2-7	TGTGCCAGCAGCTTGGCTTGGTCCTACGAGCAGTACTTC	CASSLAWSYEQYF
few	TRBV5-1	.	TRBJ1-2	TGCGCCAGCAGCTCCCGGGGGAGTCCTAACTATGGCTACACCTTC	CASSSRGSPNYGYTF
.	TRBV6-1	.	TRBJ2-2	TGTGCCAGCACCGCGGGACCTGTGGCCGGGGAGCTGTTTTTT	CASTAGPVAGELFF
few	TRBV7-8	TRBD2	TRBJ2-5	TGTGCCAGCACCTTGGGAGCGGGGGACCAAGAGACCCAGTACTTC	CASTLGAGDQETQYF
.	TRBV5-4	TRBD1	TRBJ2-2	TGTGCCAGCAGCTGGGTACAGGGGGCGCGGGACACCGGGGAGCTGTTTTTT	CASSWVQGARDTGELFF
few	TRBV20-1	.	TRBJ2-1	TGCAGTGCTAGAGGGACAGATGTTGTCTACAATGAGCAGTTCTTC	CSARGTDVVYNEQFF
.	TRBV12-3/TRBV12-4	.	TRBJ1-1	TGTGCCAGCGGCGGGGCGCAGGCGGAAGCTTTCTTT	CASGGAQAEAFF
.	TRBV19	.	TRBJ1-2	TGTGCCAGTAGCTCGGCCGTCGACTTGTACACCTTC	CASSSAVDLYTF
few	TRBV4-3	TRBD1	TRBJ1-4	TGCGCCAGCAGCCGGGACAGACTTAATGAAAAACTGTTTTTT	CASSRDRLNEKLFF
few	TRBV4-1	TRBD1	TRBJ2-7	TGCGCCAGCAGTATGAGGACAGGGTTGTCCGAGCAGTACTTC	CASSMRTGLSEQYF
few	TRBV11-2	TRBD2	TRBJ2-1	TGTGCCAGCAGCTCCTCTAGCGGGGGGGCGGCTGAGCAGTTCTTC	CASSSSSGGAAEQFF
few	TRBV5-4	TRBD1	TRBJ1-2	TGTGCCAGCAGCTTACCGGACAGGCCTAACTATGGCTACACCTTC	CASSLPDRPNYGYTF
.	TRBV3-1	.	TRBJ2-1	TGTGCCAGCAGCCAGAGGCCAGAGAATGAGCAGTTCTTC	CASSQRPENEQFF
many	TRBV24-1	TRBD2	TRBJ2-2	TGTGCCACCAGCCCAAGAACCGGGACTAGCGGGAGCACCGGGGAGCTGTTTTTT	CATSPRTGTSGSTGELFF
few	TRBV7-2	TRBD1	TRBJ2-7	TGTGCCAGCAGCTTAGGGCCCGGGACAGGGTACTTC	CASSLGPGTGYF
few	TRBV2	.	TRBJ2-1	TGTGCCAGCCGCCCAGGGGTCGGGGTTTATGAGCAGTTCTTC	CASRPGVGVYEQFF
many	TRBV12-3/TRBV12-4	TRBD1	TRBJ2-2	TGTGCCAGCAGGGGACAGGGGGCGATCACCGGGGAGCTGTTTTTT	CASRGQGAITGELFF
.	TRBV5-1	.	TRBJ1-4	TGCGCCAGCAGCTTGGCCGTCGGGGGCGAAAAACTGTTTTTT	CASSLAVGGEKLFF
few	TRBV29-1	.	TRBJ2-4	TGCAGCGTTGATTCTGGCATATCAGCCAAAAACATTCAGTACTTC	CSVDSGISAKNIQYF
many	TRBV18	.	TRBJ2-5	TGTGCCAGCTCCGCGGGGACAGCCCAAGAGACCCAGTACTTC	CASSAGTAQETQYF
once	TRBV20-1	TRBD2	TRBJ2-1	TGCAGTGCACCAGACACTTTAGCGGGTGGGAGCTCCTACAATGAGCAGTTCTTC	CSAPDTLAGGSSYNEQFF
.	TRBV5-5	.	TRBJ2-3	TGTGCCAGCAGCTCCGCAGGGGGGGTCATAGATACGCAGTATTTT	CASSSAGGVIDTQYF
.	TRBV23-1	.	TRBJ2-1	TGCGCCAGCAGTCATAACGGGAGCTGTTACAATGAGCAGTTCTTC	CASSHNGSCYNEQFF
.	TRBV10-3	.	TRBJ2-3	TGTGCCATCACGGGGGACAACAGGATCACAGATACGCAGTATTTT	CAITGDNRITDTQYF
.	TRBV7-2	.	TRBJ2-7	TGTGCCAGCAGCCGTGCGGGCGTCTCCTACGAGCAGTACTTC	CASSRAGVSYEQYF
few	TRBV5-1	TRBD1	TRBJ1-1	TGCGCCAGCAGCTCCGTTTACAGGGGGTCGAACACTGAAGCTTTCTTT	CASSSVYRGSNTEAFF
few	TRBV4-3	TRBD2	TRBJ2-1	TGCGCCAGCAGCCTACCTTCGGCGGGAGCTGTATACAATGAGCAGTTCTTC	CASSLPSAGAVYNEQFF
few	TRBV7-9	.	TRBJ2-7	TGTGCCAGCAGACAAAACCGGGAGCACTACGAGCAGTACTTC	CASRQNREHYEQYF
few	TRBV20-1	TRBD1	TRBJ1-1	TGCAGTTCGGGCCAAGGACAGGGAAGAATGAACACTGAAGCTTTCTTT	CSSGQGQGRMNTEAFF
.	TRBV5-1	.	TRBJ2-7	TGCGCCAGCAGCTTGGACAGATCAGAGCAGTACTTC	CASSLDRSEQYF
.	TRBV2	TRBD1	TRBJ2-7	TGTGCCAGCAGAGGACAGGAGAGTAGCGAGCAGTACTTC	CASRGQESSEQYF
.	TRBV24-1	.	TRBJ2-1	TGTGCCACCAGTGATTGGAACAGGGAGGATGAGCAGTTCTTC	CATSDWNREDEQFF
.	TRBV20-1	TRBD2	TRBJ2-1	TGCAGTGCCAGAGGCGGGAGTAGGAATGAGCAGTTCTTC	CSARGGSRNEQFF
few	TRBV5-1	.	TRBJ2-5	TGCGCCAGCAGCATGGACAACCAAGAGACCCAGTACTTC	CASSMDNQETQYF
.	TRBV3-1	TRBD2	TRBJ2-7	TGTGCCAGCAGCCCCACTAGATTAGCGGGGGGCAACGAGCAGTACTTC	CASSPTRLAGGNEQYF
.	TRBV6-6	TRBD2	TRBJ2-1	TGTGCCAGCAGCCCCCTTACTAGCGGGAGTTCGTTCTTC	CASSPLTSGSSFF
.	TRBV28	TRBD2	TRBJ2-7	TGTGCCAGCAGAGGACTAGCGGGGACCTGGGAGCAGTACTTC	CASRGLAGTWEQYF
.	TRBV7-9	.	TRBJ1-1	TGTGCCAGCAGTTATACCGGGAACATGAACACTGAAGCTTTCTTT	CASSYTGNMNTEAFF
.	TRBV12-3/TRBV12-4	.	TRBJ1-1	TGTGCCAGCAGTTTCTTCGGGGAGGGCACTGAAGCTTTCTTT	CASSFFGEGTEAFF
many	TRBV5-4	.	TRBJ2-3	TGTGCCAGCAGCTTGGATATGGTGGGCACAGATACGCAGTATTTT	CASSLDMVGTDTQYF
.	TRBV5-1	TRBD1	TRBJ2-7	TGCGCCAGCAGCTTTGGTTCTGGGACAGGTGCTTACGAGCAGTACTTC	CASSFGSGTGAYEQYF
few	TRBV7-2	.	TRBJ1-3	TGTGCCAGCAGCCCATCCTTTTTTGGAAACACCATATATTTT	CASSPSFFGNTIYF
few	TRBV7-7	.	TRBJ1-1	TGTGCTAGCAGCTCCGGGGGCATGGCTGAAGCTTTCTTT	CASSSGGMAEAFF
.	TRBV6-5	.	TRBJ2-2	TGTGCCAGCAGTTACGCACAGGGAGGGTTGAACACCGGGGAGCTGTTTTTT	CASSYAQGGLNTGELFF
few	TRBV20-1	.	TRBJ2-5	TGCAGTGCTCCGGAACCCTTGGAGACCCAGTACTTC	CSAPEPLETQYF
few	TRBV5-1	.	TRBJ2-5	TGCGCCAGCAGCTTGGGGACTCTGCGGGAGACCCAGTACTTC	CASSLGTLRETQYF
.	TRBV7-9	.	TRBJ1-1	TGTGCCAGCAGCTTAGGGCAGGGGAACACTGAAGCTTTATTT	CASSLGQGNTEALF
few	TRBV5-6	.	TRBJ2-2	TGTGCCAGCAGCTTGGGGCGGGCTGGGGAGCTGTTTTTT	CASSLGRAGELFF
.	TRBV7-2	TRBD2	TRBJ2-7	TGTGCCAGCAGCCGTTGGACTAGCGGGACTTCAACCTACGAGCAGTACTTC	CASSRWTSGTSTYEQYF
.	TRBV7-9	.	TRBJ1-1	TGTGCCAGCAGCTTAGAAGTCCCTGAAGCTTTCTTT	CASSLEVPEAFF
.	TRBV7-6	.	TRBJ2-2	TGTGCCAGCAGCGACGGATCCCAGGCCACCGCCGGGGAGCTGTTTTTT	CASSDGSQATAGELFF
.	TRBV30	.	TRBJ2-5	TGTGCCTGGAGGACGGACTCCGGGGTGGAAGAGACCCAGTACTTC	CAWRTDSGVEETQYF